This T cell receptor beta chain was recovered during a study of blood T cell repertoires in COVID-19 (dated by TCRdb to the early 2020s). Concerning the study at large: Samples covering the acute and convalescent phases of COVID-19 were provided by collaborators in the United States, Italy and Spain. The material from the prospective study consisted of cDNA or gDNA derived from T cells, B-cell-depleted T cells, or PBMCs. The dataset comprised deeply sampled blood TCRbeta repertoires from subjects exposed to, actively infected with, or recovered from COVID-19. The repertoires were made available in a free public database intended to serve as a resource for research on the immune response to SARS-CoV-2. Samples came from the ongoing ImmuneRACE study (first 160 participants) plus 1,254 subjects from 6 global collaborators. Nearly every sample came with metadata listing a de-identified subject ID, COVID-19 status, age in years and sex. HLA class I and class II types, where available, came from metadata supplied by the sample provider rather than from assay-based typing.

One collaborating source in Seattle enrolled patients while the patients were actively infected and followed the patients over time throughout the course of disease. Whole blood was collected in K2EDTA tubes by collaborating institutions according to the institutions' own protocols. For TCRbeta analysis, collaborators shipped samples in one of three forms: frozen whole blood, isolated PBMCs, or DNA extracted from either of those sample types. A word on this clone: Its antigen is still unknown. Per-base qualities were not stored, and no clone one base away is much larger.

The full study reports these points: How much clinical and demographic metadata was included differed by source and by participant, and the metadata was provided uncurated.

TCRbeta CDR3 regions were amplified from genomic DNA by means of the immunoSEQ Assay, a bias-controlled multiplex PCR. The source study handled its data this way. The number of nucleated cells in each sample was estimated from the amplification of reference gene primers within the assay. Sequence reads were collapsed and filtered to measure the absolute abundance of every unique TCRbeta CDR3 rearrangement. For each sample, productive Simpson clonality was calculated by taking the square root of Simpson's diversity index across productive rearrangements. In its TCRdb copy, this immuneACCESS table keeps in-frame sequences only and misses some clones. Where compared with another copy, unresolved V genes explain less than half of these, and the others have no known cause. V and J calls and clone size are copied from that table; D and trimming were computed from the DNA. For this sample there are about 250,000 clones; roughly 88% appear just once. Around 6.3% of the sample belongs to the ten largest clones.

The CDR3 covers 13 residues, taking in both the cysteine and the phenylalanine. The DNA shown is the 39-base CDR3, in frame from base 1. V sheds 3 bases and J sheds 9 bases, leaving 14 bases between their ends. Per the germline V gene (reference sequence), LNHDA is the CDR1 and SQIVND is the CDR2. The clonotype comes from a woman aged 25 to 45 with COVID-19, enrolled during active disease. The sequencing sample was made of peripheral blood. Recombination joined TRBV19 with TRBJ2-5; the D segment could be TRBD2, given 5 matching bases. The base sequence is TGTGCCAGTAGTATCTCCAGATCAGCGGCCCAGTACTTC. This gives the protein CASSISRSAAQYF.